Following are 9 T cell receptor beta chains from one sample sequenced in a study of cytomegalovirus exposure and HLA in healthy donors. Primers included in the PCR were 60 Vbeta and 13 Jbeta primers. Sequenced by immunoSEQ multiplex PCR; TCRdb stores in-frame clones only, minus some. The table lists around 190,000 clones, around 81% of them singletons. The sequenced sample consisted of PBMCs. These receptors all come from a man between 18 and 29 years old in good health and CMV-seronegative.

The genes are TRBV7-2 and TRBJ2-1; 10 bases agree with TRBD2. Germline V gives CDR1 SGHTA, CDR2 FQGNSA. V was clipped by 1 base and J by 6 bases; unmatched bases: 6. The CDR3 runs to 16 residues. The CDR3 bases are TGTGCCAGCAGCTTAGACCCTAGCGGGAGAGTCAATGAGCAGTTCTTC. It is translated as CASSLDPSGRVNEQFF.

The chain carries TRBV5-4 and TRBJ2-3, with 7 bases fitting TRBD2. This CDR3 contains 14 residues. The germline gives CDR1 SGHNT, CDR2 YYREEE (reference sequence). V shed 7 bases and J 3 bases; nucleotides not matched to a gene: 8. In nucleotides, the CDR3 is TGTGCCAGCGCGGGGGAACCCCAGACAGATACGCAGTATTTT. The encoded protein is CASAGEPQTDTQYF.

The CDR3 is CASSPGNGYEQYF. In nucleotides, the CDR3 is TGTGCCAGCAGCCCGGGGAATGGTTACGAGCAGTACTTC. The chain has TRBV7-3 and TRBJ2-5; D may be TRBD2 (5 bases). The DNA end is a closer match to TRBJ2-7, so the J assignment may be wrong. Germline assignment: CDR1 SGHTA and CDR2 FQGTGA. The CDR3 has 13 residues.

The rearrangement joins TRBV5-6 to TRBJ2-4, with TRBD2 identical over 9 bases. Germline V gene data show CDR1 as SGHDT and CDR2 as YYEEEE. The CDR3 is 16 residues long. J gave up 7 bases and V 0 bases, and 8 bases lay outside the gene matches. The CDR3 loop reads CASSLARLAVGNIQYF. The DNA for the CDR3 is TGTGCCAGCAGCTTGGCCCGACTAGCGGTGGGGAACATTCAGTACTTC.

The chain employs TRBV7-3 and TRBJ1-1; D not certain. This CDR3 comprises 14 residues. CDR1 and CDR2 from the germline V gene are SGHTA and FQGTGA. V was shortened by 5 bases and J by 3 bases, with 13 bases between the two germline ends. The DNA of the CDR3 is TGTGCCAGCAGCCCTCTAGGTAGTCACACTGAAGCTTTCTTT. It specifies CASSPLGSHTEAFF.

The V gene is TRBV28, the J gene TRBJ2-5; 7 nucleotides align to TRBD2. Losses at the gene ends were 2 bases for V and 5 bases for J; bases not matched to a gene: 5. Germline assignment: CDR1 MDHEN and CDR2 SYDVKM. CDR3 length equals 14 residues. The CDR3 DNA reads TGTGCCAGCAGTTTAGGCGGGAGCCGCGAGACCCAGTACTTC. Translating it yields CASSLGGSRETQYF.

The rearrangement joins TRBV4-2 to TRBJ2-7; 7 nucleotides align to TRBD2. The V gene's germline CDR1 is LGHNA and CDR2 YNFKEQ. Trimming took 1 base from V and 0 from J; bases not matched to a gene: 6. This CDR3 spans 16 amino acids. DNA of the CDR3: TGTGCCAGCAGCCAAGGTGAGGGCGGGAGCTCCTACGAGCAGTACTTC. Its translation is CASSQGEGGSSYEQYF.

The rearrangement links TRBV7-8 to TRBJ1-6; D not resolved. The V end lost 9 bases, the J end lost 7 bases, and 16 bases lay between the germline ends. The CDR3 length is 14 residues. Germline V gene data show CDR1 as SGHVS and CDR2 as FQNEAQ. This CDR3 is CASLSRAPNSPLHF. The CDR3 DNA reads TGTGCCAGTCTATCCCGAGCCCCAAATTCACCCCTCCACTTT.

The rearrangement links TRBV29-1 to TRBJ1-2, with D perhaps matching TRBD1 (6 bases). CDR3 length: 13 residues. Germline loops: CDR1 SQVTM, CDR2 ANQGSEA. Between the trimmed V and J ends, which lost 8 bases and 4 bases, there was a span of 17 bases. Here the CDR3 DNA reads TGCAGCTCCGACGAGGGGGACCTCTATGGCTACACCTTC. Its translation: CSSDEGDLYGYTF.